Following are 30 T cell receptor beta chains from one sample sequenced in a study of T cell repertoires in cytomegalovirus infection. Their target antigens are unknown. TCRdb processed the reads anew with MiXCR; each CDR3 protein has one entry. The sample gives approximately 1,000,000 distinct CDR3 sequences, approximately 32% of which show up once; roughly 13% is in the top ten. Sequencing used cultured CD8+ T cells from PBMCs, obtained from culture after CMV antigen stimulation. Receptor source: a human donor in good health (CMV status not recorded). Some clones in this sample may be carry-over from other donors' samples.

The table lists this clonotype with a count of one. This chain uses TRBV9 with TRBJ1-4; no definite D call. Germline V lookup: CDR1 SGDLS, CDR2 YYNGEE. This CDR3 spans 15 amino acids. V lost 3 bases and J 5 bases, leaving 14 bases between the germline ends. The CDR3 DNA follows: TGTGCCAGCAGCGCTTACGGGGAGTACAATGAAAAACTGTTTTTT. This codes for CASSAYGEYNEKLFF.

The J gene is TRBJ1-2, the V gene TRBV19; D call uncertain. V dropped 7 bases and J dropped 5 bases, with 11 bases sitting between them. Germline V gene lookup returns CDR1 LNHDA and CDR2 SQIVND (reference sequence). The CDR3 contains 12 residues. CDR3 bases: TGTGCCAGTACCGATGAGGCTTATGGCTACACCTTC. Translating it yields CASTDEAYGYTF.

This clonotype was detected a few times. This rearrangement joins TRBV7-3 to TRBJ2-5, with D possibly being TRBD1 (5 bases). The CDR3 contains 16 residues. In germline, CDR1 is SGHTA, CDR2 FQGTGA. The V end lost 6 bases, the J end lost 0 bases, and 17 bases lay between the germline ends. CDR3 amino acids: CASRAATASYQETQYF. CDR3 nucleotides: TGTGCCAGCAGGGCCGCGACAGCCTCGTACCAAGAGACCCAGTACTTC. The entire variable domain, with the rest obtained from reference TRBV7-3 and TRBJ2-5, is as follows: GAGVSQTPSNKVTEKGKYVELRCDPISGHTALYWYRQSLGQGPEFLIYFQGTGAADDSGLPNDRFFAVRPEGSVSTLKIQRTERGDSAVYLCASRAATASYQETQYFGPGTRLLVL.

This clonotype was counted between two and nine times. V usage is TRBV9 and J usage is TRBJ2-2; D is ambiguous. The CDR3 contains 14 residues. Trimming cost V 0 bases and J 1 base, with 4 bases left between them. CDR1 and CDR2 (germline): SGDLS, YYNGEE. The CDR3 DNA is TGTGCCAGCAGCGTAGACCAGAACACCGGGGAGCTGTTTTTT. Its translation is CASSVDQNTGELFF.

This chain connects TRBV27 to TRBJ2-1; 7 positions agree with TRBD1. V gave up 6 bases and J gave up 6 bases; unmatched junction bases: 2. CDR3 length equals 12 residues. The germline V gene has CDR1 MNHEY and CDR2 SMNVEV (reference sequence). The CDR3 coding sequence is TGTGCCAGCAGACAGGGGTTCAATGAGCAGTTCTTC. This gives the protein CASRQGFNEQFF.

Comments on this clonotype: It may be a read error: a sequence one base away is much more abundant. V is TRBV7-6 and J is TRBJ2-1; D is ambiguous. The CDR3 consists of 18 residues. Germline CDR1 and CDR2: SGHVS and FNYEAQ. V dropped 8 bases and J dropped 6 bases, with 29 bases sitting between them. This chain's CDR3 is CASWGWASEASQSNEQFF. The CDR3 DNA reads as TGTGCCAGCTGGGGTTGGGCTTCAGAGGCATCACAGAGCAATGAGCAGTTCTTC.

This clonotype was detected many times. The V and J genes are TRBV7-6 and TRBJ2-5; tentatively, D is TRBD2 (5 bases). With 4 bases removed from V and 5 bases from J, the gap between germline ends came to 14 bases. The CDR3 is 14 amino acids. The germline V gene encodes CDR1 SGHVS and CDR2 FNYEAQ. CDR3: CASSSDGPGETQYF. Written as DNA, the CDR3 is TGTGCCAGCAGCTCTGACGGCCCGGGGGAGACCCAGTACTTC.

The chain carries TRBV5-4 and TRBJ2-3, with 12 positions matching TRBD1. The V gene end was trimmed by 3 bases and the J gene end by 5 bases; junction bases not matched to a gene: 7. This CDR3 has 16 residues. CDR1 and CDR2 from the germline V gene are SGHNT and YYREEE (reference sequence). The CDR3 region is CASSSSGTGGQDTQYF. CDR3 DNA: TGTGCCAGCAGCTCATCCGGGACAGGGGGCCAAGATACGCAGTATTTT.

This chain joins TRBV19 and TRBJ2-2, with D unclear. CDR1 is LNHDA, CDR2 SQIVND, per germline (reference sequence). The length of the CDR3 is 15 residues. V was trimmed by 3 bases and J by 5 bases, leaving 13 bases between them. In DNA form, the CDR3 reads TGTGCCAGTAGTATCCGTCGGTTGGGGACCGGGGAGCTGTTTTTT. Its protein is CASSIRRLGTGELFF.

With respect to this clonotype: A much larger clone lies one base from this, so it may be a read error. The chain has TRBV7-2 and TRBJ2-7; D ambiguous. The CDR3 has 15 amino acids. In germline, CDR1 is SGHTA, CDR2 FQGNSA. Trimming removed 4 bases at V and 2 bases at J, with 15 bases between. This CDR3 is CTSSSRLSPTYEQYF. CDR3 DNA sequence: TGTACCAGCAGCTCCCGACTGAGTCCTACCTACGAGCAGTACTTC.

The chain recombines TRBV6-1 with TRBJ2-5; 7 bases are a match to TRBD1. V lost 4 bases to trimming and J lost 2 bases; unmatched junction nucleotides: 10. The length of the CDR3 is 16 residues. The germline CDR1 and CDR2 sequences are MNHNS and SASEGT. CDR3 sequence: CASSARDSLFQETQYF. The CDR3 nucleotides are TGTGCCAGCAGTGCACGGGACAGCCTGTTTCAAGAGACCCAGTACTTC.

The gene calls are TRBV27 and TRBJ1-4; D call uncertain. The germline gives CDR1 MNHEY, CDR2 SMNVEV (reference sequence). The V end lost 3 bases, the J end lost 6 bases, and 8 bases lay between the germline ends. The CDR3 is 13 residues long. CDR3: CASSFISDEKLFF. DNA of the CDR3: TGTGCCAGCAGTTTTATATCGGATGAAAAACTGTTTTTT.

This clonotype was seen a few times. CDR3 sequence (DNA): TGTGCCAGCAGCCCCCCGACAGTAGTTTCCTATGGCTACACCTTC. Translation gives CASSPPTVVSYGYTF. The V call is TRBV11-3, the J call TRBJ1-2; tentatively, D is TRBD1 (5 bases). The CDR3 extends over 15 amino acids. Germline CDR1 SGHNT, CDR2 YENEEA. With 5 bases removed from V and 4 bases from J, the gap between germline ends came to 17 bases.

The table lists this clonotype with many counts. The J gene is TRBJ2-1, the V gene TRBV7-6, with D uncertain. The CDR3 contains 13 residues. Per the germline V gene, CDR1 is SGHVS and CDR2 is FNYEAQ. Between the trimmed V and J ends, which lost 7 bases and 10 bases, there was a span of 17 bases. The DNA for the CDR3 is TGTGCCAGCACCCCGGGCCGCGGACGAGAGCAGTTCTTC. It yields the protein CASTPGRGREQFF.

This clonotype was picked up a small number of times. This chain connects TRBV24-1 to TRBJ2-3; 9 bases are shared with TRBD1. CDR1 and CDR2 (germline): KGHDR, SFDVKD. J lost 0 bases, V lost 5 bases, and 11 bases had no gene match. The CDR3 totals 18 residues. The DNA for the CDR3 is TGTGCCACCAGTGGGACAAACAGGGGGCCTACTAGCACAGATACGCAGTATTTT. Its translation is CATSGTNRGPTSTDTQYF.

CDR3: CASNRGNNQPQHF. DNA for the CDR3: TGTGCCAGTAACAGGGGAAACAATCAGCCCCAGCATTTT. This chain links TRBV2 with TRBJ1-5; 7 bases are a match to TRBD1. V shed 9 bases and J 3 bases; nucleotides not matched to a gene: 5. This CDR3 spans 13 amino acids. Per the germline V gene, CDR1 is SNHLY and CDR2 is FYNNEI.

This chain connects TRBV27 to TRBJ1-6; D is unclear. The CDR3 is made up of 15 amino acids. Germline V gene sequence: CDR1 MNHEY, CDR2 SMNVEV (reference sequence). V shed 7 bases and J shed 9 bases, with 19 bases lying between them. The CDR3 protein is CASTFSPGIGSPLHF. CDR3 bases: TGTGCCAGCACTTTTAGTCCGGGGATAGGTTCACCCCTCCACTTT.

The V and J genes are TRBV10-2 and TRBJ2-7; a possible D gene is TRBD2 (6 bases). CDR3 length: 15 amino acids. CDR1 and CDR2 from the germline V gene are WSHSY and SAAADI. V shed 4 bases and J shed 0 bases, with 13 bases lying between them. CDR3 sequence (DNA): TGCGCCAGCAGTGGGGGGACTTCCAGCTCCTACGAGCAGTACTTC. It codes for CASSGGTSSSYEQYF.

This clonotype was detected only a few times. The J gene is TRBJ2-2, the V gene TRBV5-8, with 11 bases identical to TRBD1. V was clipped by 4 bases and J by 6 bases; unmatched bases: 17. This CDR3 has 19 amino acids. Germline CDR1 reads SGHTS; CDR2 reads YDEGEE. CDR3 amino acids: CASSLPGQGDRRRPGELFF. The CDR3 coding sequence is TGTGCCAGCAGCCTCCCGGGACAGGGGGATCGGCGAAGACCCGGGGAGCTGTTTTTT.

This clonotype occurred many times. The V call is TRBV12-3 or TRBV12-4, the J call TRBJ2-7; 14 bases are a match to TRBD2. Losses at the gene ends were 5 bases for V and 7 bases for J; bases not matched to a gene: 10. The CDR3 sequence is 16 residues long. The CDR3 is CASSKGLAGALGEQYF. The CDR3 bases are TGTGCCAGCAGTAAGGGACTAGCGGGGGCCTTGGGTGAGCAGTACTTC.

The sample holds many counts of this clonotype. The chain links TRBV6-6 to TRBJ2-4, with D unresolved. Germline-derived CDR1 and CDR2 are MNHNY and SVGAGI (reference sequence). CDR3 length: 10 residues. V lost 2 bases and J 9 bases, leaving 2 bases between the germline ends. As DNA, the CDR3 is TGTGCCAGCAGTTACGGCATTCAGTACTTC. Translating it yields CASSYGIQYF.

This clonotype turned up a few times. The genes are TRBV7-8 and TRBJ2-1; D may match TRBD1 or TRBD2 (6 bases each). V was cut by 4 bases and J by 12 bases, with 22 bases left in between. The germline CDR1 and CDR2 sequences are SGHVS and FQNEAQ. The length of the CDR3 is 15 residues. The CDR3 region is CASSSSRDGLQGQFF. In DNA, the CDR3 is TGTGCCAGCAGCTCTTCGCGGGACGGTCTACAGGGGCAGTTCTTC. The whole variable domain, filled in from reference TRBV7-8 and TRBJ2-1, reads GAGVSQSPRYKVAKRGQDVALRCDPISGHVSLFWYQQALGQGPEFLTYFQNEAQLDKSGLPSDRFFAERPEGSVSTLKIQRTQQEDSAVYLCASSSSRDGLQGQFFGPGTRLTVL.

The chain couples TRBV7-9 to TRBJ2-7; a weak D match, TRBD1 (6 bases). The CDR3 loop spans 14 amino acids. The germline gives CDR1 SEHNR, CDR2 FQNEAQ (reference sequence). The germline V and J ends were trimmed by 5 bases and 3 bases, with 14 bases remaining between them. The CDR3 here is CASSPRTERYEQYF. As DNA, the CDR3 is TGTGCCAGCAGCCCCAGGACAGAGCGCTACGAGCAGTACTTC.

This chain connects TRBV6-6 to TRBJ2-1; 12 nucleotides align to TRBD2. Losses at the gene ends were 4 bases for V and 7 bases for J; bases not matched to a gene: 5. Germline V gene lookup returns CDR1 MNHNY and CDR2 SVGAGI (reference sequence). The CDR3 loop spans 15 amino acids. CDR3 residues: CASSFASGGGNEQFF. CDR3 bases: TGTGCCAGCAGTTTCGCTAGCGGGGGGGGTAATGAGCAGTTCTTC.

This CDR3 is CASSRSAGEQYF. The CDR3 bases are TGTGCCAGCAGCCGCTCGGCAGGGGAGCAGTACTTC. The chain links TRBV27 to TRBJ2-7; possibly TRBD1 for D (5 bases). The CDR3 sequence is 12 residues long. From germline, CDR1 is MNHEY and CDR2 SMNVEV (reference sequence). V lost 6 bases, J lost 7 bases, and 13 bases lay in between.

The J gene is TRBJ2-3, the V gene TRBV12-3 or TRBV12-4, with D possibly being TRBD1 or TRBD2 (5 bases each). This CDR3 region has 12 residues. V was trimmed by 6 bases and J by 6 bases, leaving 10 bases between them. The CDR3 loop is CASRGGDDTQYF. The CDR3 nucleotides read TGTGCCAGCAGAGGTGGGGACGATACGCAGTATTTT.

Remarks on this clonotype: One base separates it from a far larger clone, so it is likely a read error. The chain has TRBV25-1 and TRBJ1-2; no definite D call. Looked up from germline, CDR1 is MGHDK and CDR2 is SYGVNS. CDR3 length: 11 residues. The CDR3 DNA reads TGTGCCAGCAGTAGGAACTATGGCTGCACCTTC. This translates into CASSRNYGCTF.

The rearrangement joins TRBV6-6 to TRBJ1-2, with D perhaps TRBD1 (5 bases). V was shortened by 6 bases and J by 4 bases, with 12 bases between the two germline ends. The germline V gene encodes CDR1 MNHNY and CDR2 SVGAGI (reference sequence). The CDR3 is made up of 13 amino acids. CDR3 coding DNA: TGTGCCAGCAGCCGCCGGGACCTCTATGGCTACACCTTC. This sequence encodes CASSRRDLYGYTF.

This chain's CDR3 is CASSETGWGEKLFF. The CDR3 bases are TGTGCCAGCAGTGAAACAGGGTGGGGAGAAAAACTGTTTTTT. This chain joins TRBV6-1 and TRBJ1-4; D perhaps matches TRBD1 (6 bases). With 2 bases removed from V and 8 bases from J, the gap between germline ends came to 12 bases. This CDR3 has 14 amino acids. Per germline, CDR1 MNHNS and CDR2 SASEGT.

This clonotype appeared a few times. The chain is built from TRBV4-1 and TRBJ1-1, with TRBD1 identical over 11 bases. Germline values: CDR1 MGHRA, CDR2 YSYEKL. Trimming took 1 base from V and 4 from J; bases not matched to a gene: 5. The CDR3 has 16 residues. DNA for the CDR3: TGCGCCAGCAGCCAAGGGGAGGGACAGGGGGTCACTGAAGCTTTCTTT. Its translation: CASSQGEGQGVTEAFF.